The subject of this entry is one T cell receptor beta chain. Germline CDR1 and CDR2: SGHRS and YFSETQ. The CDR3 length is 14 residues. No DNA sequence was recorded. Measured with immunoSEQ multiplex PCR; TCRdb has only the in-frame clones, and not every one. The repertoire table contains roughly 2,200 clones. The synovial samples were synovial fluid, paired with peripheral blood from each active arthritis patient. Median disease duration was approximately seven years, range 0.2-19.1. The sample originates from a study of synovial regulatory T cells in juvenile arthritis. Sequencing input: Treg cells from the synovium. The origin of this receptor is a donor aged 2-29 years with juvenile idiopathic arthritis. The rearrangement uses TRBV5-1 and TRBJ2-5; there is no DNA to check the TCRdb D call of TRBD2. CDR3 in amino acids: CASSRNALEETQYF.